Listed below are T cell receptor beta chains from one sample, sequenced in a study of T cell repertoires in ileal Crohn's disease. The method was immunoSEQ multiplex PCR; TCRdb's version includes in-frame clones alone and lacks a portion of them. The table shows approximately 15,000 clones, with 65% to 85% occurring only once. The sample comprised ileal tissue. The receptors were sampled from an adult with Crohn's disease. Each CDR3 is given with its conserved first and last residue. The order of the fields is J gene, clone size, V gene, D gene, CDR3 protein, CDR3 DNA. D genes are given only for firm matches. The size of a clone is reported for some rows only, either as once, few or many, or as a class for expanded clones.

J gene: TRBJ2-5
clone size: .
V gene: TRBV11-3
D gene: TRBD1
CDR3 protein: CASSLGTGWQETQYF
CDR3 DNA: TGTGCCAGCAGCTTAGGGACAGGGTGGCAAGAGACCCAGTACTTC

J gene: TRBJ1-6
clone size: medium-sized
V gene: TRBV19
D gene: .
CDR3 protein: CASSIWGDSPLHF
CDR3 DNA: TGTGCCAGTAGTATATGGGGGGATTCACCCCTCCACTTT

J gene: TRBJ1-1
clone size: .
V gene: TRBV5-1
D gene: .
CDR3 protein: CASSLGGVNTEAFF
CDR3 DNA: TGCGCCAGCAGCTTGGGGGGGGTGAACACTGAAGCTTTCTTT

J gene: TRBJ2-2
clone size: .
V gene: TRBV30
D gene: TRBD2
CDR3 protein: CAWSRGEGTGELFF
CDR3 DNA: TGTGCCTGGAGTCGGGGGGAGGGCACCGGGGAGCTGTTTTTT

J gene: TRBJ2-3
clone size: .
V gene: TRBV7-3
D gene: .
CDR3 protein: CASSPSGTDTQYF
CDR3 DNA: TGTGCCAGCAGCCCAAGCGGCACAGATACGCAGTATTTT

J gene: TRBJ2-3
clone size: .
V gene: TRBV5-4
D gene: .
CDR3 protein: CASSFLGAPDTQYF
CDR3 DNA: TGTGCCAGCAGCTTTTTAGGGGCGCCAGATACGCAGTATTTT

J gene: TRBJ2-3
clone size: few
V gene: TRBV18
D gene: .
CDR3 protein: CASSASTNTDTQYF
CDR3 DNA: TGTGCCAGCTCCGCCTCGACTAACACAGATACGCAGTATTTT

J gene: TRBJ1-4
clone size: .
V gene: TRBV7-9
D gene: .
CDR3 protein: CASSAFPLTTNEKLFF
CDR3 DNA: TGTGCCAGCAGCGCATTCCCTCTAACAACTAATGAAAAACTGTTTTTT

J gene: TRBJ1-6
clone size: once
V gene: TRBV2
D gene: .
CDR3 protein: CASTMTVSPLHF
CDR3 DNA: TGTGCCAGCACCATGACAGTTTCACCCCTCCACTTT

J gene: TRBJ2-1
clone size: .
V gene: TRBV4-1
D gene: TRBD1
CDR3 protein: CASSQDGDRENEQFF
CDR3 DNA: TGCGCCAGCAGCCAAGATGGGGACAGGGAAAATGAGCAGTTCTTC

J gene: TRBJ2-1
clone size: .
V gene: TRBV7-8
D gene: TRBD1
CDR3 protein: CASSLGTGSYNEQFF
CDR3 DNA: TGTGCCAGCAGCTTAGGGACAGGGTCCTACAATGAGCAGTTCTTC

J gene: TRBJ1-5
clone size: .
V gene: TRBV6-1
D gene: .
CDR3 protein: CASSEGDFYQPQHF
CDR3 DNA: TGTGCCAGCAGTGAAGGAGACTTTTATCAGCCCCAGCATTTT

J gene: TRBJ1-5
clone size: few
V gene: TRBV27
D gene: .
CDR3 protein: CASRLTGTPHLPQHF
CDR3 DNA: TGTGCCAGCAGACTGACCGGGACACCTCACCTGCCCCAGCATTTT

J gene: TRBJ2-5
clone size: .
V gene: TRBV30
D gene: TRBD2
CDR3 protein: CAWSVGGGDQETQYF
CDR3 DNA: TGTGCCTGGAGTGTAGGCGGGGGGGACCAAGAGACCCAGTACTTC

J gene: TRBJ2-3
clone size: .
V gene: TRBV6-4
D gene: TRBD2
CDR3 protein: CASSEGLAGPDTQYF
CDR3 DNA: TGTGCCAGCAGTGAGGGGCTAGCGGGGCCAGATACGCAGTATTTT

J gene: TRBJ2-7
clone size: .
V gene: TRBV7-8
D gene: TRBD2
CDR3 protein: CASSLGASGSYEQYF
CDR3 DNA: TGTGCCAGCAGCCTAGGGGCTAGCGGGAGCTACGAGCAGTACTTC